One and the same sample provided the 32 T cell receptor beta chains below, sequenced in a study of siplizumab effects on memory and regulatory T cells. Some clones are missing from TCRdb's copy, which holds only in-frame ones; the method was immunoSEQ multiplex PCR. Among 70,000 to 95,000 clones listed, roughly 97% were seen once. Sample: naive CD4+ T cells sorted from blood. The receptors stem from a human donor in good health.

The rearrangement joins TRBV7-9 to TRBJ1-5, with TRBD1 matching over 8 bases. V lost 4 bases, J lost 5 bases, and 4 bases stayed unmatched. The germline gives CDR1 SEHNR, CDR2 FQNEAQ (reference sequence). The CDR3 is made up of 14 amino acids. The CDR3 DNA reads as TGTGCCAGCAGCTCCCAGACAGGGGATCAGCCCCAGCATTTT. Residues: CASSSQTGDQPQHF. Combining the CDR3 with reference TRBV7-9 and TRBJ1-5 gives the whole variable domain DTGVSQNPRHKITKRGQNVTFRCDPISEHNRLYWYRQTLGQGPEFLTYFQNEAQLEKSRLLSDRFSAERPKGSFSTLEIQRTEQGDSAMYLCASSSQTGDQPQHFGDGTRLSIL.

The V call is TRBV28, the J call TRBJ2-7; 7 bases are shared with TRBD1. V lost 6 bases, J lost 1 base, and 9 bases stayed unmatched. Germline V gives CDR1 MDHEN, CDR2 SYDVKM. This CDR3 is 15 amino acids long. Written as DNA, the CDR3 is TGTGCCAGCAGAGGCGGACAGGCCTTTTCCTACGAGCAGTACTTC. Residues: CASRGGQAFSYEQYF. Full variable domain (outside the CDR3, taken from reference TRBV28 and TRBJ2-7): DVKVTQSSRYLVKRTGEKVFLECVQDMDHENMFWYRQDPGLGLRLIYFSYDVKMKEKGDIPEGYSVSREKKERFSLILESASTNQTSMYLCASRGGQAFSYEQYFGPGTRLTVT.

CDR3 in DNA: TGTGCCAGTGGACAGGGCTATGGCTACACCTTC. Its translation is CASGQGYGYTF. The V and J genes are TRBV2 and TRBJ1-2; TRBD1 matches at 8 bases. Trimming removed 9 bases from V and 4 bases from J; junction bases left unmatched: 1. CDR1 SNHLY and CDR2 FYNNEI come from the germline V gene. The CDR3 sequence is 11 residues long.

The chain recombines TRBV9 with TRBJ2-1; D not certain. This CDR3 has 13 amino acids. The ends were cut back, 0 bases at V and 16 bases at J, with 17 bases in the middle. The germline gives CDR1 SGDLS, CDR2 YYNGEE. The CDR3 sequence is CASSVEAWTDSFF. CDR3 in DNA: TGTGCCAGCAGCGTAGAGGCATGGACCGATTCCTTCTTC. The variable domain in full, completed from reference TRBV9 and TRBJ2-1, reads DSGVTQTPKHLITATGQRVTLRCSPRSGDLSVYWYQQSLDQGLQFLIQYYNGEERAKGNILERFSAQQFPDLHSELNLSSLELGDSALYFCASSVEAWTDSFFGPGTRLTVL.

The chain links TRBV19 to TRBJ1-5; 8 bases align to TRBD1. J lost 1 base, V lost 6 bases, and 11 bases had no gene match. This CDR3 comprises 17 residues. Per germline, CDR1 LNHDA and CDR2 SQIVND (reference sequence). The CDR3 protein is CASRKLGQGGSNQPQHF. CDR3 sequence (DNA): TGTGCCAGTAGAAAACTCGGACAGGGCGGGAGCAATCAGCCCCAGCATTTT.

V usage is TRBV29-1 and J usage is TRBJ1-3; D call uncertain. Trimming cost V 5 bases and J 1 base, with 9 bases left between them. The CDR3 sequence is 13 residues long. Germline-derived CDR1 and CDR2 are SQVTM and ANQGSEA. CDR3 coding DNA: TGCAGCGTTCGACGCGGATCTGGAAACACCATATATTTT. It translates to CSVRRGSGNTIYF. Full variable domain (rest looked up from reference TRBV29-1 and TRBJ1-3): SAVISQKPSRDICQRGTSLTIQCQVDSQVTMMFWYRQQPGQSLTLIATANQGSEATYESGFVIDKFPISRPNLTFSTLTVSNMSPEDSSIYLCSVRRGSGNTIYFGEGSWLTVV.

The chain couples TRBV7-9 to TRBJ2-5, with 7 bases identical to TRBD1. CDR1 is SEHNR and CDR2 is FQNEAQ in the germline V gene (reference sequence). V lost 1 base to trimming and J lost 5 bases; unmatched junction nucleotides: 4. The CDR3 has 14 amino acids. The CDR3 protein is CASSLGDSRETQYF. DNA for the CDR3: TGTGCCAGCAGCTTAGGGGACAGCCGGGAGACCCAGTACTTC.

V gene TRBV7-9 combines with J gene TRBJ1-2, with D possibly TRBD1 on 6 matching bases. V was shortened by 5 bases and J by 7 bases, with 11 bases between the two germline ends. CDR3 size: 12 residues. From germline, CDR1 is SEHNR and CDR2 FQNEAQ (reference sequence). The CDR3 DNA follows: TGTGCCAGCAGCACAGGGATAGGTGGCTACACCTTC. Translation: CASSTGIGGYTF. The whole variable domain, remainder taken from reference TRBV7-9 and TRBJ1-2, is DTGVSQNPRHKITKRGQNVTFRCDPISEHNRLYWYRQTLGQGPEFLTYFQNEAQLEKSRLLSDRFSAERPKGSFSTLEIQRTEQGDSAMYLCASSTGIGGYTFGSGTRLTVV.

This chain links TRBV21-1 with TRBJ2-1; the listed D gene, TRBD2, was not tested against the DNA. TRBV21-1 is a pseudogene segment. This CDR3 has 16 residues. The CDR3 loop reads CASSKVGAGGQDEQFF. The CDR3 bases are TGTGCCAGCAGCAAAGTTGGAGCGGGGGGGCAGGATGAGCAGTTCTTC.

The genes are TRBV4-2 and TRBJ1-2; 10 positions match TRBD1. CDR3 length equals 19 residues. The V gene end was trimmed by 1 base and the J gene end by 0 bases; junction bases not matched to a gene: 11. Germline-derived CDR1 and CDR2 are LGHNA and YNFKEQ. As DNA, the CDR3 is TGTGCCAGCAGCCAAGTCGGGGGGACAGGGGACGCCACTAACTATGGCTACACCTTC. Translating gives CASSQVGGTGDATNYGYTF.

J is TRBJ1-5 and V is TRBV10-2, with TRBD1 as a possible D gene (5 bases). Trimming shortened V by 3 bases and J by 3 bases, and 12 bases separated the two germline ends. The CDR3 covers 15 residues. CDR1 and CDR2 from the germline V gene are WSHSY and SAAADI. CDR3 sequence reads: CASSDSGLDNQPQHF. CDR3 nucleotides: TGCGCCAGCAGTGATTCGGGGCTGGACAATCAGCCCCAGCATTTT.

The rearrangement links TRBV28 to TRBJ1-2; D unclear. Germline CDR1 is MDHEN and CDR2 is SYDVKM. Trimming pared 4 bases from V and 1 base from J, leaving 13 bases between. The CDR3 totals 15 residues. CDR3 sequence reads: CASSSPPAYNYGYTF. CDR3 sequence (DNA): TGTGCCAGCAGTTCCCCCCCCGCATATAACTATGGCTACACCTTC.

V usage is TRBV2 and J usage is TRBJ2-5; the match to TRBD2 covers 9 bases. After removal of 10 bases from V and 3 bases from J, the junction contained 0 bases not matched to a gene. CDR1 and CDR2 from the germline V gene are SNHLY and FYNNEI. The CDR3 spans 11 residues. For the CDR3, the DNA is TGTGCCACTAGCGGGGAAGAGACCCAGTACTTC. Its protein is CATSGEETQYF.

J is TRBJ2-2 and V is TRBV2; TRBD1 might be the D (6 bases). V lost 6 bases and J lost 4, with 12 bases in between. This CDR3 is 14 amino acids long. From germline, CDR1 is SNHLY and CDR2 FYNNEI. The CDR3 DNA follows: TGTGCCAGCAGGGACGGACAGTTCACCGGGGAGCTGTTTTTT. This encodes CASRDGQFTGELFF.

J is TRBJ1-6 and V is TRBV5-1; D is ambiguous. CDR3 length equals 15 residues. The germline gives CDR1 SGHRS, CDR2 YFSETQ. Trimming cost V 3 bases and J 7 bases, with 14 bases left between them. CDR3: CASSSSLGLNSPLHF. Written as DNA, the CDR3 is TGCGCCAGCAGCTCCTCGTTAGGACTCAATTCACCCCTCCACTTT.

The V gene is TRBV13, the J gene TRBJ2-1; D unclear. Germline V gene data show CDR1 as PRHDT and CDR2 as FYEKMQ (reference sequence). CDR3 size: 13 residues. V lost 2 bases, J lost 7 bases, and 9 bases lay in between. CDR3 region: CASSLIPGNEQFF. In DNA form, the CDR3 reads TGTGCCAGCAGCTTAATCCCTGGGAATGAGCAGTTCTTC. Using reference TRBV13 and TRBJ2-1 for the parts outside the CDR3, the full variable domain is AAGVIQSPRHLIKEKRETATLKCYPIPRHDTVYWYQQGPGQDPQFLISFYEKMQSDKGSIPDRFSAQQFSDYHSELNMSSLELGDSALYFCASSLIPGNEQFFGPGTRLTVL.

V and J are TRBV2 and TRBJ1-5; D call uncertain. V was trimmed by 6 bases and J by 5 bases, leaving 8 bases between them. This CDR3 comprises 12 residues. Per the germline V gene, CDR1 is SNHLY and CDR2 is FYNNEI. CDR3 nucleotide sequence: TGTGCCAGCAGCCACATGGATCAGCCCCAGCATTTT. It yields the protein CASSHMDQPQHF.

V usage is TRBV7-3 and J usage is TRBJ1-1, with D unresolved. This CDR3 contains 14 residues. With 2 bases removed from V and 1 base from J, the gap between germline ends came to 8 bases. The germline V gene encodes CDR1 SGHTA and CDR2 FQGTGA. CDR3 protein: CASSLAGTNTEAFF. The CDR3, as DNA: TGTGCCAGCAGCTTAGCAGGTACGAACACTGAAGCTTTCTTT. Complete variable domain (other parts from reference TRBV7-3 and TRBJ1-1): GAGVSQTPSNKVTEKGKYVELRCDPISGHTALYWYRQSLGQGPEFLIYFQGTGAADDSGLPNDRFFAVRPEGSVSTLKIQRTERGDSAVYLCASSLAGTNTEAFFGQGTRLTVV.

The chain combines TRBV19 with TRBJ1-1; 7 bases match TRBD1. After removal of 9 bases from V and 0 bases from J, the junction contained 7 bases not matched to a gene. This CDR3 has 14 residues. In germline, CDR1 is LNHDA, CDR2 SQIVND (reference sequence). CDR3 nucleotides: TGTGCCAGCGGGGACAGCCCCATGAACACTGAAGCTTTCTTT. It is translated as CASGDSPMNTEAFF.

The V gene is TRBV19, the J gene TRBJ2-3; 9 bases are a match to TRBD1. Trimming removed 5 bases from V and 4 bases from J; junction bases left unmatched: 10. CDR1 LNHDA and CDR2 SQIVND come from the germline V gene (reference sequence). CDR3 length equals 16 residues. The chain's CDR3 is CASSGTGSFNPDTQYF. CDR3 nucleotides: TGTGCCAGTAGTGGGACAGGGAGTTTCAACCCAGATACGCAGTATTTT.

The chain combines TRBV5-1 with TRBJ1-2, with 12 positions matching TRBD1. V dropped 0 bases and J dropped 6; count of bases not matched to a gene: 6. This CDR3 has 16 amino acids. Germline V gives CDR1 SGHRS, CDR2 YFSETQ. The CDR3 protein is CASSLEGTGGVNGYTF. The DNA of the CDR3 is TGCGCCAGCAGCTTGGAGGGGACAGGGGGCGTGAATGGCTACACCTTC.

The V gene is TRBV18, the J gene TRBJ2-1; 10 bases fit TRBD2. CDR1 is KGHSH, CDR2 LQKENI, per germline. The CDR3 is made up of 15 amino acids. The V and J ends lost 3 bases and 6 bases, in that order; junction bases with no gene match: 5. The CDR3 reads CASSPGASGGNEQFF. The CDR3 DNA follows: TGTGCCAGCTCACCCGGTGCTAGCGGGGGCAATGAGCAGTTCTTC.

This chain connects TRBV27 to TRBJ2-2; 8 nucleotides align to TRBD1. V gave up 6 bases and J gave up 6 bases; unmatched junction bases: 6. This CDR3 comprises 14 residues. The germline V gene encodes CDR1 MNHEY and CDR2 SMNVEV (reference sequence). The CDR3, as DNA: TGTGCCAGCAGCCCGGACAGGGTACCCGGGGAGCTGTTTTTT. It encodes CASSPDRVPGELFF.

The chain uses TRBV11-2 and TRBJ2-7; 9 nucleotides align to TRBD1. Trimming at V came to 0 bases and at J to 4 bases, leaving 4 bases not matched to a gene. The CDR3 is 15 amino acids. Looked up from germline, CDR1 is SGHAT and CDR2 is FQNNGV. CDR3 coding DNA: TGTGCCAGCAGCTTAGATAGGACAGGGGTGTACGAGCAGTACTTC. It yields the protein CASSLDRTGVYEQYF.

This chain joins TRBV6-5 and TRBJ1-4, with D possibly being TRBD1 (6 bases). V shed 6 bases and J shed 8 bases, with 10 bases lying between them. This CDR3 has 12 amino acids. Germline loops: CDR1 MNHEY, CDR2 SVGAGI. The CDR3 spells CASRQGSEKLFF. The CDR3, as DNA: TGTGCCAGCAGACAGGGAAGCGAAAAACTGTTTTTT.

V gene TRBV5-1 combines with J gene TRBJ2-3; D ambiguous. V lost 1 base to trimming and J lost 0 bases, with 6 bases between them. CDR3 length: 14 amino acids. Germline V gene lookup returns CDR1 SGHRS and CDR2 YFSETQ. Written as DNA, the CDR3 is TGCGCCAGCAGCTTGCAGACTAGCACAGATACGCAGTATTTT. Encoded protein: CASSLQTSTDTQYF.

The chain employs TRBV27 and TRBJ2-1; possibly TRBD1 or TRBD2 for D (6 bases each). With 8 bases removed from V and 4 bases from J, the gap between germline ends came to 18 bases. Germline V gene sequence: CDR1 MNHEY, CDR2 SMNVEV (reference sequence). The CDR3 extends over 15 amino acids. CDR3: CASGGWGARYNEQFF. In DNA, the CDR3 is TGTGCCAGCGGGGGTTGGGGGGCGCGATACAATGAGCAGTTCTTC.

This clone came up a few times. The chain links TRBV28 to TRBJ2-7, with 10 bases fitting TRBD1. The CDR3 totals 16 residues. The V segment lost 2 bases and the J segment 4 bases; nucleotides outside the gene matches: 8. Germline loops: CDR1 MDHEN, CDR2 SYDVKM. CDR3 loop: CASSLKSPGQGYEQYF. As DNA, the CDR3 is TGTGCCAGCAGTTTAAAATCCCCGGGACAGGGGTACGAGCAGTACTTC.

The J gene is TRBJ2-3, the V gene TRBV5-1, with D possibly being TRBD1 or TRBD2 (5 bases each). The CDR3 covers 15 residues. Between the trimmed V and J ends, which lost 1 base and 0 bases, there was a span of 9 bases. CDR1 is SGHRS, CDR2 YFSETQ, per germline. The CDR3 DNA sequence: TGCGCCAGCAGCTTGTACGGGGCTAGCACAGATACGCAGTATTTT. This translates into CASSLYGASTDTQYF.

The chain employs TRBV5-6 and TRBJ2-2; 9 bases fit TRBD1. The CDR3 is 16 residues long. Germline V gene data show CDR1 as SGHDT and CDR2 as YYEEEE. The trim removed 0 bases at V and 5 bases at J, leaving 5 bases unmatched. The CDR3 region is CASSLDTGGITGELFF. The CDR3 coding sequence is TGTGCCAGCAGCTTGGATACAGGGGGCATAACCGGGGAGCTGTTTTTT.

The CDR3 nucleotides read TGTGCCAGCAGCGGAACAGCTCGGCGGGGGGCCAACACAGATACGCAGTATTTT. It yields the protein CASSGTARRGANTDTQYF. The V and J genes are TRBV7-2 and TRBJ2-3; 8 nucleotides line up with TRBD2. Trimming at V came to 5 bases and at J to 2 bases, leaving 15 bases not matched to a gene. CDR1 SGHTA and CDR2 FQGNSA come from the germline V gene. The length of the CDR3 is 18 residues.

V and J are TRBV7-9 and TRBJ2-1; D is uncertain. The ends were cut back, 1 base at V and 5 bases at J, with 6 bases in the middle. In germline, CDR1 is SEHNR, CDR2 FQNEAQ (reference sequence). This CDR3 region has 13 residues. CDR3 loop: CASSLVWDNEQFF. The CDR3, as DNA: TGTGCCAGCAGCTTAGTGTGGGACAATGAGCAGTTCTTC.